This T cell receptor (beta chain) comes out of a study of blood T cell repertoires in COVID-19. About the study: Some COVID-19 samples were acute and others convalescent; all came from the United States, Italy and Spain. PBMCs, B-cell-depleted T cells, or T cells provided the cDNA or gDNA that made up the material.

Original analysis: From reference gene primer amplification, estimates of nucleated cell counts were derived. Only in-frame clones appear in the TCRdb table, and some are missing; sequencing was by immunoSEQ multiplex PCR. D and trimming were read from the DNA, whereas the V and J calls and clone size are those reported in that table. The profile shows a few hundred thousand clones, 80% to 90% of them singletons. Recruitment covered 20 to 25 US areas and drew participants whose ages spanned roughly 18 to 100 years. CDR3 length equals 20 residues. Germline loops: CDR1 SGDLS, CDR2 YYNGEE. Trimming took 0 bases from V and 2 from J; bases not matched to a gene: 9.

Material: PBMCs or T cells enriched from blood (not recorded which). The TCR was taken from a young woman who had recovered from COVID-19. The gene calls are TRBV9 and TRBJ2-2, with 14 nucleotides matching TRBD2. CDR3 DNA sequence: TGTGCCAGCAGCGTAGGACTAGCGGGGGGGAGCCTGGCCAACACCGGGGAGCTGTTTTTT. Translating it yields CASSVGLAGGSLANTGELFF.